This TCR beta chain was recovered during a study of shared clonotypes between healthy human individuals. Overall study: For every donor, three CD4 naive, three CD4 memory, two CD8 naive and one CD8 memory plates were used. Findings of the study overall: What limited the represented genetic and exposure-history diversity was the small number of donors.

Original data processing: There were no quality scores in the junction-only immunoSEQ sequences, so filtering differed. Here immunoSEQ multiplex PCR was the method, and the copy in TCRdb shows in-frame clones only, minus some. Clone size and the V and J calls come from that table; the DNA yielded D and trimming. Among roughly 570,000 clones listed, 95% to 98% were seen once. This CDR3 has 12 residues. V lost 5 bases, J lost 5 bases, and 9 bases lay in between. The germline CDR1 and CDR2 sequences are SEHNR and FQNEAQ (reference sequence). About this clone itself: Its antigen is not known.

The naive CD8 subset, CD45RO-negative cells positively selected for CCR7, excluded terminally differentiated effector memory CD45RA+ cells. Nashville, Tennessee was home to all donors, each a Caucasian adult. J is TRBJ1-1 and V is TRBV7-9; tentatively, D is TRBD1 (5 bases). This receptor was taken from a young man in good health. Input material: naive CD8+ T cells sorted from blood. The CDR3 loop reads CASSRGHTEAFF. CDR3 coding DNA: TGTGCCAGCAGCAGAGGACATACTGAAGCTTTCTTT. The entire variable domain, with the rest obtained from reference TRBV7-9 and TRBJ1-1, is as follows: DTGVSQNPRHKITKRGQNVTFRCDPISEHNRLYWYRQTLGQGPEFLTYFQNEAQLEKSRLLSDRFSAERPKGSFSTLEIQRTEQGDSAMYLCASSRGHTEAFFGQGTRLTVV.